The 23 T cell receptor beta chains below all came from one sample that was sequenced in a study of blood T cell repertoires in COVID-19. The table came from immunoSEQ multiplex PCR; TCRdb's copy has only in-frame clones and leaves some out. The data hold 55,000 to 80,000 clones, with more than 90% observed a single time. Sequencing was carried out using peripheral blood. The receptors derive from a human donor in a cohort sampled during active COVID-19.

The genes are TRBV6-1 and TRBJ1-2; D not certain. Looked up from germline, CDR1 is MNHNS and CDR2 is SASEGT. CDR3 size: 16 residues. V lost 2 bases and J 7 bases, leaving 20 bases between the germline ends. The CDR3 DNA is TGTGCCAGCAGTGAACCCCGCGAGAACGGAGCTATTGGCTACACCTTC. Translating gives CASSEPRENGAIGYTF.

The V and J genes are TRBV14 and TRBJ1-2; D gene ambiguous. The V end lost 0 bases, the J end lost 4 bases, and 3 bases lay between the germline ends. Germline lookup yields CDR1 SGHDN and CDR2 FVKESK. CDR3 length: 12 residues. As DNA, the CDR3 is TGTGCCAGCAGCCAAGAGGCCTATGGCTACACCTTC. As protein: CASSQEAYGYTF.

V is TRBV6-2 or TRBV6-3 and J is TRBJ2-7; the match to TRBD2 covers 7 bases. Germline lookup yields CDR1 MNHEY and CDR2 SVGEGT. V was clipped by 6 bases and J by 4 bases; unmatched bases: 6. CDR3 length: 13 amino acids. The CDR3, as DNA: TGTGCCAGCAGCCTTGGGGGGGGGTACGAGCAGTACTTC. It encodes CASSLGGGYEQYF.

This sequence joins TRBV7-6 and TRBJ1-4; a weak D match, TRBD1 (5 bases). The V end lost 2 bases, the J end lost 8 bases, and 12 bases lay between the germline ends. Germline lookup yields CDR1 SGHVS and CDR2 FNYEAQ. This CDR3 contains 14 residues. The CDR3 here is CASSLSSRGEKLFF. In DNA, the CDR3 is TGTGCCAGCAGCTTATCATCTAGGGGCGAAAAACTGTTTTTT.

The chain combines TRBV11-2 with TRBJ2-7; the match to TRBD1 covers 9 bases. V trimming: 5 bases; J trimming: 3 bases; junction bases outside the gene matches: 8. Germline V gives CDR1 SGHAT, CDR2 FQNNGV. The CDR3 covers 15 residues. The DNA of the CDR3 is TGTGCCAGCAGCCCCCGAGGACAGGGGAACTACGAGCAGTACTTC. Translated: CASSPRGQGNYEQYF.

The count of this clone is one. The rearrangement uses TRBV19 and TRBJ1-1, with a tentative D call TRBD1 (6 bases). The CDR3 is made up of 18 amino acids. V lost 0 bases and J lost 6, with 23 bases in between. The V gene's germline CDR1 is LNHDA and CDR2 SQIVND (reference sequence). In DNA, the CDR3 is TGTGCCAGTAGTATAGATGCTCGGGGGGGGGCCGTGCGGTCTGAAGCTTTCTTT. It encodes CASSIDARGGAVRSEAFF.

J is TRBJ2-2 and V is TRBV5-4, with 7 positions matching TRBD2. Per the germline V gene, CDR1 is SGHNT and CDR2 is YYREEE (reference sequence). J was trimmed by 5 bases and V by 2 bases; bases with no gene match: 6. The CDR3 spans 15 residues. CDR3 sequence: CASSFEAGNTGELFF. CDR3 nucleotide sequence: TGTGCCAGCAGCTTCGAAGCGGGGAATACCGGGGAGCTGTTTTTT.

The rearrangement uses TRBV18 and TRBJ2-1; 13 bases line up with TRBD2. The CDR3 sequence is 14 residues long. Germline V gene lookup returns CDR1 KGHSH and CDR2 LQKENI. The junction had 1 base not matched to a gene; V was cut back by 4 bases and J by 7 bases. The CDR3 nucleotides are TGTGCCAGCTCACTGGGACTAGCGGGAAATGAGCAGTTCTTC. Its translation: CASSLGLAGNEQFF. The variable domain in full, with the rest retrieved from reference TRBV18 and TRBJ2-1, is NAGVMQNPRHLVRRRGQEARLRCSPMKGHSHVYWYRQLPEEGLKFMVYLQKENIIDESGMPKERFSAEFPKEGPSILRIQQVVRGDSAAYFCASSLGLAGNEQFFGPGTRLTVL.

The chain employs TRBV4-2 and TRBJ1-2; 10 bases map to TRBD1. The CDR3 consists of 15 residues. V lost 1 base to trimming and J lost 8 bases; unmatched junction nucleotides: 7. CDR1 is LGHNA and CDR2 is YNFKEQ in the germline V gene. CDR3 DNA sequence: TGTGCCAGCAGCCAAGTGGGACAGGGGTCGGGAGGCTACACCTTC. Its protein product is CASSQVGQGSGGYTF.

This clone was recorded once. The gene calls are TRBV24-1 and TRBJ1-5, with D unresolved. Trimming removed 8 bases at V and 4 bases at J, with 17 bases between. The CDR3 totals 15 residues. Per the germline V gene, CDR1 is KGHDR and CDR2 is SFDVKD. CDR3 bases: TGTGCCACCACTACGCCGGTTCTAGATAATCAGCCCCAGCATTTT. Protein product: CATTTPVLDNQPQHF.

The J gene is TRBJ1-1, the V gene TRBV5-1; tentative D call: TRBD1 (5 bases). The CDR3 has 13 residues. Between the trimmed V and J ends, which lost 4 bases and 4 bases, there was a span of 11 bases. CDR1 SGHRS and CDR2 YFSETQ come from the germline V gene. CDR3 bases: TGCGCCAGCAGCCATGGGGCTGCCACTGAAGCTTTCTTT. The encoded protein is CASSHGAATEAFF.

The chain recombines TRBV4-1 with TRBJ2-1; TRBD2 aligns across 8 bases. The germline V gene has CDR1 MGHRA and CDR2 YSYEKL. The CDR3 is 13 residues long. V shed 11 bases, J shed 8 bases, and the junction held 11 bases outside the gene matches. The CDR3 is CAGGGAGGDEQFF. The CDR3 bases are TGCGCCGGCGGCGGGGCCGGGGGGGATGAGCAGTTCTTC.

The chain links TRBV5-1 to TRBJ2-1, with D perhaps TRBD1 (6 bases). In germline, CDR1 is SGHRS, CDR2 YFSETQ. Trimming took 6 bases from V and 5 from J, leaving 18 bases between them. This CDR3 region has 15 residues. The CDR3 reads CASTRERQEDNEQFF. The DNA for the CDR3 is TGCGCCAGCACCCGGGAACGACAGGAGGACAATGAGCAGTTCTTC.

This chain links TRBV30 with TRBJ1-2, with TRBD1 identical over 7 bases. This CDR3 contains 14 residues. Per the germline V gene, CDR1 is GTSNPN and CDR2 is SVGIG (reference sequence). V trimming: 7 bases; J trimming: 4 bases; junction bases outside the gene matches: 12. The CDR3, as DNA: TGTGCCTCCACGAGCACAGGGACAGCCTATGGCTACACCTTC. Translating it yields CASTSTGTAYGYTF.

V is TRBV7-2 and J is TRBJ1-1, with D unclear. The CDR3 runs 14 residues. Trimming left V 4 bases short and J 1 base short, with 10 bases between. Germline CDR1 is SGHTA and CDR2 is FQGNSA. CDR3 residues: CASSSYQANTEAFF. The CDR3 region has the DNA TGTGCCAGCAGCTCCTATCAGGCGAACACTGAAGCTTTCTTT.

The chain combines TRBV6-5 with TRBJ2-5; 7 nucleotides agree with TRBD2. The CDR3 sequence is 14 residues long. CDR1 is MNHEY and CDR2 is SVGAGI in the germline V gene. V lost 2 bases to trimming and J lost 3 bases; unmatched junction nucleotides: 3. Here the CDR3 DNA reads TGTGCCAGCAGTTACGTTCGGGGGGAAGAGACCCAGTACTTC. Protein: CASSYVRGEETQYF.

The chain has TRBV3-1 (or the pseudogene TRBV3-2) and TRBJ2-3; no firm D call. The CDR3 length is 14 residues. Between the trimmed V and J ends, which lost 2 bases and 3 bases, there was a span of 9 bases. Germline V gene sequence: CDR1 LGHDT, CDR2 YNNKEL (reference sequence). CDR3 sequence (DNA): TGTGCCAGCAGCCAACTTATGAGGACAGATACGCAGTATTTT. Translation gives CASSQLMRTDTQYF.

The J gene is TRBJ2-2, the V gene TRBV5-1, with 7 bases lining up with TRBD1. The J segment lost 4 bases and the V segment lost 2 bases, leaving 8 bases of the junction unmatched. The CDR3 extends over 16 amino acids. The germline V gene encodes CDR1 SGHRS and CDR2 YFSETQ. The CDR3 loop reads CASSLWTGQSTGELFF. In DNA form, the CDR3 reads TGCGCCAGCAGCTTATGGACAGGCCAATCCACCGGGGAGCTGTTTTTT.

The rearrangement uses TRBV11-2 and TRBJ2-1, with D maybe TRBD1 (6 bases). The CDR3 is made up of 13 amino acids. With 3 bases removed from V and 7 bases from J, the gap between germline ends came to 10 bases. The germline V gene encodes CDR1 SGHAT and CDR2 FQNNGV. CDR3 protein: CASSFNRENEQFF. The CDR3 DNA is TGTGCCAGCAGCTTCAACAGGGAAAATGAGCAGTTCTTC. Using reference TRBV11-2 and TRBJ2-1 for the parts outside the CDR3, the full variable domain is EAGVAQSPRYKIIEKRQSVAFWCNPISGHATLYWYQQILGQGPKLLIQFQNNGVVDDSQLPKDRFSAERLKGVDSTLKIQPAKLEDSAVYLCASSFNRENEQFFGPGTRLTVL.

This sequence joins TRBV21-1 and TRBJ1-5; whether TRBD1, the table's D call, matches the DNA was not checked. TRBV21-1 is a recognized pseudogene. The CDR3 consists of 15 residues. CDR3 protein: CASSKGHCGNQPQHF. The CDR3 region has the DNA TGTGCCAGCAGCAAAGGTCATTGTGGCAATCAGCCCCAGCATTTT.

The CDR3 nucleotides are TGCAGTGCTAGTACGCGGGATTATGGCTACACCTTC. It yields the protein CSASTRDYGYTF. The genes are TRBV20-1 and TRBJ1-2; unclear D gene. Germline CDR1 and CDR2: DFQATT and SNEGSKA (reference sequence). This CDR3 has 12 residues. V was pared by 3 bases and J by 5 bases, with 10 bases between.

V usage is TRBV30 and J usage is TRBJ2-3; D is ambiguous. From germline, CDR1 is GTSNPN and CDR2 SVGIG (reference sequence). The CDR3 is made up of 12 amino acids. Trimming pared 0 bases from V and 4 bases from J, leaving 5 bases between. CDR3 bases: TGTGCCTGGAGTGTACGGTCAGATACGCAGTATTTT. Translation gives CAWSVRSDTQYF.

This chain links TRBV7-2 with TRBJ2-3; no clear D gene. V was trimmed by 5 bases and J by 2 bases, leaving 11 bases between them. The CDR3 runs to 14 residues. Looked up from germline, CDR1 is SGHTA and CDR2 is FQGNSA. CDR3 DNA: TGTGCCAGCAGCCCCGAGCGCTACACAGATACGCAGTATTTT. It specifies CASSPERYTDTQYF.